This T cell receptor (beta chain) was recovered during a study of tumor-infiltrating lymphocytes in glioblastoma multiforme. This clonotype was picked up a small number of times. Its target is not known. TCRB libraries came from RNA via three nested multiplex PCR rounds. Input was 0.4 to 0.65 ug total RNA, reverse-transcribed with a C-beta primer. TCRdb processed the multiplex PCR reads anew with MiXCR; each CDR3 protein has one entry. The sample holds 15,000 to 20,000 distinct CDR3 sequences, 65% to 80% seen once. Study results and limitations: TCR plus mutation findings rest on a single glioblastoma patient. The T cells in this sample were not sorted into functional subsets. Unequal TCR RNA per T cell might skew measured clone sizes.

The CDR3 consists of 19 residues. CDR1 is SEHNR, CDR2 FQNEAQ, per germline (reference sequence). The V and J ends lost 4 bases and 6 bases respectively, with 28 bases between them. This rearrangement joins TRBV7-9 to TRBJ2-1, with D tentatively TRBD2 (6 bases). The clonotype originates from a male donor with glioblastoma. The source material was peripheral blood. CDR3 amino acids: CASSSTPGRIPMGLNEQFF. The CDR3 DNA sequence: TGTGCCAGCAGCTCGACACCCGGGAGAATTCCAATGGGGCTCAATGAGCAGTTCTTC.